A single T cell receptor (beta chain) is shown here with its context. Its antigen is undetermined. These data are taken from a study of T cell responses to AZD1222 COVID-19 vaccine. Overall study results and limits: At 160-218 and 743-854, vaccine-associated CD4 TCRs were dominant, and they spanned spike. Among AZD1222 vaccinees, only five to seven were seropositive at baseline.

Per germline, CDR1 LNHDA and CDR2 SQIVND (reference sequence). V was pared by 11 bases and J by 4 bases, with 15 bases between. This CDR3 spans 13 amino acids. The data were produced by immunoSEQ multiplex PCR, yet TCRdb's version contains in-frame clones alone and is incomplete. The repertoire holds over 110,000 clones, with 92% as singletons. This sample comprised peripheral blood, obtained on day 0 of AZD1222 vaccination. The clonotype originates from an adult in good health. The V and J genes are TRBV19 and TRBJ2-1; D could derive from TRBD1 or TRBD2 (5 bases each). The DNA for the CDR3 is TGTGCCGTACTGGGGGAGAGATACAATGAGCAGTTCTTC. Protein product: CAVLGERYNEQFF. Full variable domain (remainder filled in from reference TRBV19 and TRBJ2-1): DGGITQSPKYLFRKEGQNVTLSCEQNLNHDAMYWYRQDPGQGLRLIYYSQIVNDFQKGDIAEGYSVSREKKESFPLTVTSAQKNPTAFYLCAVLGERYNEQFFGPGTRLTVL.